Shown below are 10 T cell receptor beta chains from a single sample sequenced in a study of T cell changes during pregnancy in multiple sclerosis. Some clones are missing from TCRdb's copy, which holds only in-frame ones; the method was immunoSEQ multiplex PCR. Here the sample spans some 60,000 clones, approximately 91% being singletons. Sequenced here: peripheral blood, sampled after pregnancy. The receptors originated from a female donor with multiple sclerosis, enrolled in a pregnancy study.

The chain is built from TRBV9 and TRBJ1-2, with 9 bases that match TRBD1. Germline V lookup: CDR1 SGDLS, CDR2 YYNGEE. This CDR3 is built from 15 residues. With 0 bases clipped from V and 9 bases from J, the junction kept 9 bases outside the gene matches. The CDR3 sequence: CASSVDPGQGLSYTF. As DNA, the CDR3 is TGTGCCAGCAGCGTAGATCCGGGACAGGGCTTAAGCTACACCTTC. Full variable domain (remainder filled in from reference TRBV9 and TRBJ1-2): DSGVTQTPKHLITATGQRVTLRCSPRSGDLSVYWYQQSLDQGLQFLIQYYNGEERAKGNILERFSAQQFPDLHSELNLSSLELGDSALYFCASSVDPGQGLSYTFGSGTRLTVV.

In nucleotides, the CDR3 is TGTGCCAGCAGCTTAGATGGTAGCGGGGGGGCTGTTGGTACGCAGTATTTT. Translated, it gives CASSLDGSGGAVGTQYF. The chain links TRBV7-2 to TRBJ2-3; 11 positions match TRBD2. CDR3 size: 17 residues. CDR1 is SGHTA, CDR2 FQGNSA, per germline. J gave up 8 bases and V 1 base, and 11 bases lay outside the gene matches.

J is TRBJ1-2 and V is TRBV6-1; TRBD1 might be the D (5 bases). Deletions cut 4 bases from V and 0 bases from J, with 15 bases between. This CDR3 comprises 16 residues. The germline V gene encodes CDR1 MNHNS and CDR2 SASEGT. CDR3 nucleotides: TGTGCCAGCAGTGGACTAGGGACGACCGCTAACTATGGCTACACCTTC. Amino acid sequence: CASSGLGTTANYGYTF.

The chain is built from TRBV7-6 and TRBJ2-2; D unresolved. Germline V CDR1 and CDR2: SGHVS, FNYEAQ. The CDR3 runs to 14 residues. The ends were cut back, 1 base at V and 5 bases at J, with 8 bases in the middle. In nucleotides, the CDR3 is TGTGCCAGCAGCTTAGAGGCGAGGACCGGGGAGCTGTTTTTT. Translating it yields CASSLEARTGELFF.

The chain carries TRBV11-2 and TRBJ1-2; 8 nucleotides match TRBD1. The CDR3 is 15 residues long. The germline V gene has CDR1 SGHAT and CDR2 FQNNGV. V lost 6 bases and J lost 4; bases outside the gene matches: 10. CDR3 region: CASRTGVGALYGYTF. Written as DNA, the CDR3 is TGTGCCAGCAGGACAGGGGTAGGCGCCCTCTATGGCTACACCTTC.

The chain employs TRBV27 and TRBJ2-7, with 10 bases fitting TRBD2. V shed 8 bases, J shed 3 bases, and the junction held 4 bases outside the gene matches. Germline CDR1 and CDR2: MNHEY and SMNVEV (reference sequence). The CDR3 loop spans 13 amino acids. The CDR3 region is CASARTSGYEQYF. The CDR3 DNA sequence: TGTGCCAGCGCTAGGACTAGCGGCTACGAGCAGTACTTC.

The chain uses TRBV5-1 and TRBJ2-1, with TRBD1 identical over 9 bases. Germline V gives CDR1 SGHRS, CDR2 YFSETQ. The CDR3 runs 14 residues. With V trimmed by 4 bases and J by 15 bases, 14 bases remained unmatched. In DNA form, the CDR3 reads TGCGCCAGCAGCATGGGAGGACAGGGGACTTGGCCGTTCTTC. As protein: CASSMGGQGTWPFF.

The chain is built from TRBV7-8 and TRBJ1-4; tentatively, D is TRBD1 (5 bases). Germline V gene lookup returns CDR1 SGHVS and CDR2 FQNEAQ. The CDR3 is 14 amino acids. The V and J ends lost 5 bases and 7 bases respectively, with 14 bases between them. CDR3 sequence reads: CASSRLPGGEKLFF. CDR3 nucleotides: TGTGCCAGCAGCCGACTCCCCGGGGGTGAAAAACTGTTTTTT.

The CDR3 DNA sequence: TGTGCCAGCAGCCCGGACAGTCGAGCTTTCTTT. Residues: CASSPDSRAFF. V is TRBV28 and J is TRBJ1-1; D is perhaps TRBD1 (6 bases). The CDR3 spans 11 residues. CDR1 MDHEN and CDR2 SYDVKM come from the germline V gene. V lost 6 bases to trimming and J lost 10 bases, with 12 bases between them. Looking up the rest from reference TRBV28 and TRBJ1-1 gives the full variable domain: DVKVTQSSRYLVKRTGEKVFLECVQDMDHENMFWYRQDPGLGLRLIYFSYDVKMKEKGDIPEGYSVSREKKERFSLILESASTNQTSMYLCASSPDSRAFFGQGTRLTVV.

For the CDR3, the DNA is TGTGCCAGCAGCCCCGGGACAGGGGGCGAGGATACAGATACGCAGTATTTT. It encodes CASSPGTGGEDTDTQYF. The chain couples TRBV5-4 to TRBJ2-3, with 12 bases lining up with TRBD1. Germline V gives CDR1 SGHNT, CDR2 YYREEE (reference sequence). The CDR3 sequence is 17 residues long. Trimming took 4 bases from V and 3 from J; bases not matched to a gene: 9.